A single sample is the source of the 28 T cell receptor beta chains below, sequenced in a study of T-cell reconstitution after alpha-beta-depleted transplantation in children. Molecular barcoding with unique molecular identifiers was used for the TCRbeta library. TCRdb passed the PCR reads through MiXCR, listing each CDR3 protein once. The table records about 170,000 distinct CDR3 sequences, around 10% of them present only once. Sequencing was performed on PBMCs, taken before TCRalphabeta/CD19-depleted stem cell transplant. These receptors originate from a boy aged 2 to 9 with acute myeloid leukemia, due to receive a stem cell transplant.

This clonotype was detected ten times or more. The CDR3 region is CASSLRTSNPADEQFF. The CDR3 nucleotides read TGCGCCAGCAGCTTACGAACTAGCAACCCGGCCGATGAGCAGTTCTTC. J is TRBJ2-1 and V is TRBV5-1, with D perhaps matching TRBD2 (6 bases). Trimming pared 2 bases from V and 8 bases from J, leaving 20 bases between. The CDR3 runs 16 residues. Per germline, CDR1 SGHRS and CDR2 YFSETQ. Variable domain in full (rest from reference TRBV5-1 and TRBJ2-1): KAGVTQTPRYLIKTRGQQVTLSCSPISGHRSVSWYQQTPGQGLQFLFEYFSETQRNKGNFPGRFSGRQFSNSRSEMNVSTLELGDSALYLCASSLRTSNPADEQFFGPGTRLTVL.

With respect to this clonotype: Just one base apart from a much larger clone, this may be a read error. The chain carries TRBV7-2 and TRBJ1-4, with TRBD1 matching 7 bases. Germline values: CDR1 SGHTA, CDR2 FQGNSA. The length of the CDR3 is 14 residues. Here the CDR3 reads CASSARDSNEKLIF. As DNA, the CDR3 is TGTGCCAGCAGCGCCCGGGACAGTAATGAAAAACTGATTTTT.

This clonotype appeared many times. This chain connects TRBV28 to TRBJ1-2; maybe TRBD1 (5 bases). Trimming took off 4 bases at V and 6 bases at J, with 15 bases between the two ends. Per the germline V gene, CDR1 is MDHEN and CDR2 is SYDVKM. This CDR3 is built from 14 residues. As DNA, the CDR3 is TGTGCCAGCAGTTCGCCCGGGACGGTCGATGGCTACACCTTC. It is translated as CASSSPGTVDGYTF.

Worth noting for this clonotype: A read error may be the cause here, since a much bigger clone is one base away. The chain employs TRBV27 and TRBJ2-1; TRBD2 aligns across 7 bases. The CDR3 runs to 15 residues. The germline gives CDR1 MNHEY, CDR2 SMNVEV (reference sequence). CDR3 coding DNA: TGTGCCAGCTGTTTAATGGCGGGAGCCTACAATGAGCAGTTCTTC. Translating gives CASCLMAGAYNEQFF.

This clonotype was observed at least ten times. The chain joins TRBV7-9 to TRBJ2-2; a possible D gene is TRBD2 (6 bases). Deletions cut 5 bases from V and 7 bases from J, with 8 bases between. Germline-derived CDR1 and CDR2 are SEHNR and FQNEAQ (reference sequence). The CDR3 sequence is 12 residues long. CDR3: CASSTGVGELFF. As DNA, the CDR3 is TGTGCCAGCAGCACGGGGGTCGGGGAGCTGTTTTTT. Filled out from reference TRBV7-9 and TRBJ2-2, the complete variable domain reads DTGVSQNPRHKITKRGQNVTFRCDPISEHNRLYWYRQTLGQGPEFLTYFQNEAQLEKSRLLSDRFSAERPKGSFSTLEIQRTEQGDSAMYLCASSTGVGELFFGEGSRLTVL.

In this sample, this clonotype turned up many times. V is TRBV12-3 or TRBV12-4 and J is TRBJ1-4; 7 bases fit TRBD1. The ends lost 3 bases at V and 3 bases at J; junction bases unmatched: 4. The CDR3 length is 15 residues. The CDR3 reads CASSFRDRSNEKLFF. The CDR3, as DNA: TGTGCCAGCAGTTTCAGGGACAGATCTAATGAAAAACTGTTTTTT.

This clonotype was detected many times. The chain carries TRBV18 and TRBJ2-5, with 8 bases aligning to TRBD1. This CDR3 spans 15 amino acids. The V segment lost 2 bases and the J segment 3 bases; nucleotides outside the gene matches: 5. CDR1 is KGHSH, CDR2 LQKENI, per germline. Here the CDR3 DNA reads TGTGCCAGCTCACCATCACAGGGGGTGAAAGAGACCCAGTACTTC. Translated, it gives CASSPSQGVKETQYF.

This clonotype has only a few counts. The chain uses TRBV28 and TRBJ1-1; perhaps TRBD1 as D (6 bases). Germline values: CDR1 MDHEN, CDR2 SYDVKM. This CDR3 has 12 amino acids. Trimming stripped 2 bases from V and 8 bases from J, with 9 bases between. The CDR3 nucleotides are TGTGCCAGCAGTTTAATAGACAGGGAAGCTTTCTTT. The encoded protein is CASSLIDREAFF.

This clonotype was counted ten times or more. The chain has TRBV14 and TRBJ2-2, with 8 bases identical to TRBD1. There are 16 residues in the CDR3. The V segment lost 4 bases and the J segment 3 bases; nucleotides outside the gene matches: 7. CDR1 is SGHDN and CDR2 is FVKESK in the germline V gene. As DNA, the CDR3 is TGTGCCAGCAGCCGGGCAGGGGGCCCATACACCGGGGAGCTGTTTTTT. Translating gives CASSRAGGPYTGELFF.

This clonotype was seen many times. This sequence joins TRBV5-1 and TRBJ2-3; either TRBD1 or TRBD2 may fit D (6 bases each). Trimming pared 1 base from V and 6 bases from J, leaving 9 bases between. CDR3 length: 13 amino acids. Germline V gene lookup returns CDR1 SGHRS and CDR2 YFSETQ. CDR3 coding DNA: TGCGCCAGCAGCTTGTGGGGGGCGGATACGCAGTATTTT. The encoded protein is CASSLWGADTQYF.

This clonotype was seen ten or more times. The chain joins TRBV7-6 to TRBJ2-7; the match to TRBD1 covers 7 bases. With V trimmed by 5 bases and J by 1 base, 5 bases remained unmatched. The V gene's germline CDR1 is SGHVS and CDR2 FNYEAQ. The CDR3 length is 14 residues. The CDR3 is CASSGETGSYEQYF. The CDR3 nucleotides read TGTGCCAGCAGCGGAGAGACAGGGTCCTACGAGCAGTACTTC. Looking up the rest from reference TRBV7-6 and TRBJ2-7 gives the full variable domain: GAGVSQSPRYKVTKRGQDVALRCDPISGHVSLYWYRQALGQGPEFLTYFNYEAQQDKSGLPNDRFSAERPEGSISTLTIQRTEQRDSAMYRCASSGETGSYEQYFGPGTRLTVT.

There are many counts of this clonotype. The chain carries TRBV5-1 and TRBJ1-2; TRBD1 aligns across 9 bases. This CDR3 is 16 amino acids long. V lost 1 base and J lost 3; bases outside the gene matches: 7. Germline CDR1 and CDR2: SGHRS and YFSETQ. CDR3 protein: CASSLSRDRDYYGYTF. Here the CDR3 DNA reads TGCGCCAGCAGCTTGAGCCGGGACAGGGATTACTATGGCTACACCTTC.

With regard to this clonotype: A much larger clone is a single base away; this may be a read error. The chain has TRBV20-1 and TRBJ2-1; 9 bases align to TRBD2. Per germline, CDR1 DFQATT and CDR2 SNEGSKA (reference sequence). The CDR3 runs to 17 residues. The CDR3 coding sequence is TGCTGTGCTAGAGCACTAGCGGGTGCTAGCTCCTACAATGAGCAGTTCTTC. Amino acids: CCARALAGASSYNEQFF.

As regards this clonotype: Being one base from a much bigger clone, this may be a read error. The chain has TRBV30 and TRBJ1-4, with D maybe TRBD1 (5 bases). The length of the CDR3 is 13 residues. Trimming pared 2 bases from V and 1 base from J, leaving 5 bases between. The germline CDR1 and CDR2 sequences are GTSNPN and SVGIG (reference sequence). The CDR3 sequence is CAWSRGTNEKLFF. CDR3 nucleotide sequence: TGTGCCTGGAGTAGGGGAACTAATGAAAAACTGTTTTTT.

This clonotype was picked up many times. The rearrangement links TRBV6-5 to TRBJ2-7, with 12 bases lining up with TRBD2. The CDR3 has 17 amino acids. J lost 1 base, V lost 0 bases, and 4 bases had no gene match. Germline lookup yields CDR1 MNHEY and CDR2 SVGAGI. CDR3 bases: TGTGCCAGCAGTTACTCACAGACTAGCGGGAGTTCCTACGAGCAGTACTTC. Residues: CASSYSQTSGSSYEQYF.

This clonotype was detected many times. This sequence joins TRBV5-1 and TRBJ2-3; the D gene is possibly TRBD2 (6 bases). The CDR3 has 13 amino acids. The germline V gene encodes CDR1 SGHRS and CDR2 YFSETQ. V dropped 0 bases and J dropped 11 bases, with 13 bases sitting between them. CDR3 region: CASSLEGLGRQYF. CDR3 sequence (DNA): TGCGCCAGCAGCTTGGAGGGGCTCGGGAGGCAGTATTTT.

This clonotype was observed many times. The chain links TRBV4-2 to TRBJ2-1, with 7 bases lining up with TRBD2. Trimming took 1 base from V and 5 from J; bases not matched to a gene: 8. This CDR3 region has 16 residues. Germline V gene lookup returns CDR1 LGHNA and CDR2 YNFKEQ. CDR3 in amino acids: CASSQGAGVRNNEQFF. CDR3 nucleotides: TGTGCCAGCAGCCAAGGCGCGGGAGTGAGGAACAATGAGCAGTTCTTC.

This clonotype came up many times. V and J are TRBV3-1 and TRBJ1-1; D unresolved. Germline V lookup: CDR1 LGHDT, CDR2 YNNKEL (reference sequence). V was shortened by 2 bases and J by 11 bases, with 15 bases between the two germline ends. The CDR3 has 13 amino acids. CDR3 in amino acids: CASSQHGREVAFF. CDR3 bases: TGTGCCAGCAGCCAACATGGGAGAGAGGTGGCTTTCTTT.

This clonotype was counted many times. This sequence joins TRBV5-1 and TRBJ1-6, with no clear D. The germline V gene has CDR1 SGHRS and CDR2 YFSETQ. The CDR3 is 15 residues long. The V and J ends lost 4 bases and 8 bases respectively, with 16 bases between them. DNA of the CDR3: TGCGCCAGCAGCACCTTTGAGGCTCGGGATTCACCCCTCCACTTT. As protein: CASSTFEARDSPLHF. Supplemented by reference TRBV5-1 and TRBJ1-6, the full variable domain reads KAGVTQTPRYLIKTRGQQVTLSCSPISGHRSVSWYQQTPGQGLQFLFEYFSETQRNKGNFPGRFSGRQFSNSRSEMNVSTLELGDSALYLCASSTFEARDSPLHFGNGTRLTVT.

This clonotype was seen ten or more times. CDR3 DNA: TGTGCCACCAGCAGGGCCATAGCGGGGGGTGTGGAGACCCAGTACTTC. This gives the protein CATSRAIAGGVETQYF. The V and J genes are TRBV15 and TRBJ2-5; 10 bases agree with TRBD2. V was clipped by 3 bases and J by 5 bases; unmatched bases: 9. Germline values: CDR1 LNHNV, CDR2 YYDKDF (reference sequence). The CDR3 contains 16 residues.

This clonotype was counted many times. J is TRBJ2-5 and V is TRBV2; 8 nucleotides align to TRBD1. The germline V gene has CDR1 SNHLY and CDR2 FYNNEI. V gave up 5 bases and J gave up 2 bases; unmatched junction bases: 1. The CDR3 runs 13 residues. The CDR3 region is CASSRTGQETQYF. In nucleotides, the CDR3 is TGTGCCAGCAGTCGGACAGGGCAAGAGACCCAGTACTTC.

This clonotype appeared many times. V gene TRBV6-5 combines with J gene TRBJ1-3, with D possibly being TRBD1 (6 bases). The V and J ends lost 7 bases and 3 bases respectively, with 16 bases between them. The germline V gene encodes CDR1 MNHEY and CDR2 SVGAGI. The length of the CDR3 is 15 residues. In DNA form, the CDR3 reads TGTGCCAGCATTAACGGGGGGGCGCATGGAAACACCATATATTTT. Its translation: CASINGGAHGNTIYF.

This rearrangement joins TRBV6-2 or TRBV6-3 to TRBJ2-1, with 13 bases matching TRBD2. V shed 0 bases and J 9 bases; nucleotides not matched to a gene: 2. The CDR3 totals 15 residues. The V gene's germline CDR1 is MNHEY and CDR2 SVGEGT. CDR3 sequence reads: CASSYSLAGGVEQFF. In nucleotides, the CDR3 is TGTGCCAGCAGTTACTCACTAGCGGGAGGGGTTGAGCAGTTCTTC.

In this sample, this clonotype turned up many times. The V and J genes are TRBV7-3 and TRBJ2-3; no definite D call. V lost 1 base and J 6 bases, leaving 8 bases between the germline ends. The CDR3 totals 13 residues. The V gene's germline CDR1 is SGHTA and CDR2 FQGTGA. CDR3 amino acids: CASSLNDGDTQYF. DNA for the CDR3: TGTGCCAGCAGCTTAAATGACGGCGATACGCAGTATTTT.

This clonotype was observed many times. The rearrangement uses TRBV5-1 and TRBJ1-2; 10 bases map to TRBD1. Looked up from germline, CDR1 is SGHRS and CDR2 is YFSETQ. The junction had 10 bases not matched to a gene; V was cut back by 0 bases and J by 8 bases. The CDR3 has 16 residues. CDR3 DNA sequence: TGCGCCAGCAGCTTGGTGACAGGGGGCGTGGTGCCCGGCTACACCTTC. This sequence encodes CASSLVTGGVVPGYTF.

In this sample, this clonotype turned up many times. V gene TRBV2 combines with J gene TRBJ1-5; TRBD1 might be the D (5 bases). The CDR3 contains 17 residues. The V gene lost 6 bases and the J gene lost 5 bases, with 23 bases spanning the gap. The germline CDR1 and CDR2 sequences are SNHLY and FYNNEI. CDR3 nucleotide sequence: TGTGCCAGCAGCGACGGCCTTGGTGGAGGGACCGATCAGCCCCAGCATTTT. Translation: CASSDGLGGGTDQPQHF.

In its sample, this clonotype was seen many times. The chain recombines TRBV6-2 or TRBV6-3 with TRBJ1-1; D may be TRBD1 (6 bases). Germline V gene data show CDR1 as MNHEY and CDR2 as SVGEGT. Trimming cost V 2 bases and J 8 bases, with 21 bases left between them. This CDR3 contains 16 residues. CDR3 in amino acids: CASSYGGAAGKSEAFF. DNA of the CDR3: TGTGCCAGCAGTTACGGGGGGGCGGCTGGAAAGTCCGAAGCTTTCTTT.

This clonotype was observed at least ten times. The chain has TRBV27 and TRBJ2-1; 8 bases are a match to TRBD2. The CDR3 totals 15 residues. In germline, CDR1 is MNHEY, CDR2 SMNVEV (reference sequence). V shed 3 bases, J shed 5 bases, and the junction held 6 bases outside the gene matches. CDR3 nucleotide sequence: TGTGCCAGCAGTTTTTTTAACGGGGGGGACAATGAGCAGTTCTTC. Translation gives CASSFFNGGDNEQFF.